This TCR beta chain was found in a study of cytomegalovirus exposure and HLA in healthy donors. General study points: Prediction of most subjects' HLA-A and HLA-B alleles by TCR beta sequences was reportedly accurate.

In the PCR, 60 Vbeta and 13 Jbeta primers were used. Clones were read by immunoSEQ multiplex PCR, and TCRdb kept only the in-frame ones, dropping some. The sample consists of approximately 260,000 clones, about 93% of them appearing once. On this clone: Its antigen is as yet unknown.

V lost 3 bases to trimming and J lost 2 bases, with 18 bases between them. This CDR3 spans 16 amino acids. Germline V lookup: CDR1 SGHDT, CDR2 YYEEEE. The material sequenced was PBMCs. V gene TRBV5-6 combines with J gene TRBJ2-7; tentatively, D is TRBD1 (6 bases). The source of this sequence is a girl aged 2-9 years in good health and CMV-seronegative. The DNA of the CDR3 is TGTGCCAGCAGCTGGTCCCCTCACGACAGGACCTACGAGCAGTACTTC. Residues: CASSWSPHDRTYEQYF. Filled out from reference TRBV5-6 and TRBJ2-7, the complete variable domain reads DAGVTQSPTHLIKTRGQQVTLRCSPKSGHDTVSWYQQALGQGPQFIFQYYEEEERQRGNFPDRFSGHQFPNYSSELNVNALLLGDSALYLCASSWSPHDRTYEQYFGPGTRLTVT.